These 28 T cell receptor beta chains were all obtained from the same sample, sequenced in a study of early stage breast cancer tumors. Only in-frame clones appear in the TCRdb table, and some are missing; sequencing was by immunoSEQ multiplex PCR. The sample has about 50,000 clones, 60% to 85% seen once. The sample taken for sequencing was blood. The receptors come from a person aged 30 to 39 with breast cancer.

Turning to this clone: Other DNA sequences in the same sample also yield this CDR3. The chain uses TRBV11-2 and TRBJ1-1, with D perhaps TRBD1 (5 bases). Trimming pared 5 bases from V and 1 base from J, leaving 14 bases between. Germline CDR1 and CDR2: SGHAT and FQNNGV. There are 15 residues in the CDR3. CDR3 protein: CASSPRQGQNTEAFF. CDR3 bases: TGTGCCAGCAGCCCCCGTCAAGGACAGAACACTGAAGCTTTCTTT.

This clone has more than one count but fewer than ten. V gene TRBV4-1 combines with J gene TRBJ1-2; D is unresolved. The germline V and J ends were trimmed by 2 bases and 6 bases, with 7 bases remaining between them. CDR1 MGHRA and CDR2 YSYEKL come from the germline V gene. This CDR3 region has 12 residues. The DNA of the CDR3 is TGCGCCAGCAGCCAATTTGACGATGGCTACACCTTC. The encoded protein is CASSQFDDGYTF.

This clone has a handful of counts. The chain employs TRBV4-2 and TRBJ2-1; 8 nucleotides align to TRBD2. V lost 1 base to trimming and J lost 2 bases; unmatched junction nucleotides: 4. The CDR3 runs 16 residues. Germline V gene lookup returns CDR1 LGHNA and CDR2 YNFKEQ. In DNA, the CDR3 is TGTGCCAGCAGCCAAGTTCAGCGGGAGACCTACAATGAGCAGTTCTTC. It yields the protein CASSQVQRETYNEQFF.

CDR3 nucleotides: TGTGCCAGCAGCTCCCGGACAGGGGATTCACCCCTCCACTTT. Translation: CASSSRTGDSPLHF. The gene calls are TRBV11-2 and TRBJ1-6; 9 bases agree with TRBD1. V lost 4 bases to trimming and J lost 8 bases; unmatched junction nucleotides: 3. CDR1 SGHAT and CDR2 FQNNGV come from the germline V gene. CDR3 length: 14 residues.

This clone was found a few times. This sequence joins TRBV10-3 and TRBJ1-2; no reliable D call. Germline V gene lookup returns CDR1 ENHRY and CDR2 SYGVKD. Trimming pared 2 bases from V and 3 bases from J, leaving 4 bases between. This CDR3 has 12 amino acids. DNA for the CDR3: TGTGCCATCAGTGAGGGCGACTATGGCTACACCTTC. Its protein product is CAISEGDYGYTF.

This clone has just a few counts. The chain is built from TRBV29-1 and TRBJ1-1; D not certain. Per the germline V gene, CDR1 is SQVTM and CDR2 is ANQGSEA. The CDR3 extends over 12 amino acids. Trimming stripped 4 bases from V and 6 bases from J, with 12 bases between. The DNA of the CDR3 is TGCAGCGTTGTTCTGGTTTACGCTGAAGCTTTCTTT. This codes for CSVVLVYAEAFF.

This clone turned up a few times. The chain uses TRBV13 and TRBJ1-1; D remains unclear. CDR1 is PRHDT, CDR2 FYEKMQ, per germline (reference sequence). V was clipped by 5 bases and J by 1 base, with 14 bases between them. This CDR3 is built from 15 residues. The DNA for the CDR3 is TGTGCCAGCAGCATCCGGTGGTTAAGGAACACTGAAGCTTTCTTT. This codes for CASSIRWLRNTEAFF. Together with reference TRBV13 and TRBJ1-1, the CDR3 gives the full variable domain: AAGVIQSPRHLIKEKRETATLKCYPIPRHDTVYWYQQGPGQDPQFLISFYEKMQSDKGSIPDRFSAQQFSDYHSELNMSSLELGDSALYFCASSIRWLRNTEAFFGQGTRLTVV.

The V gene is TRBV7-8, the J gene TRBJ1-2, with D uncertain. In germline, CDR1 is SGHVS, CDR2 FQNEAQ. The CDR3 runs to 13 residues. V lost 7 bases and J lost 2, with 11 bases in between. CDR3 residues: CASKGEGNYGYTF. The CDR3, as DNA: TGTGCCAGCAAGGGAGAGGGAAACTATGGCTACACCTTC.

This clone was seen just once. The chain recombines TRBV10-1 with TRBJ1-1; D unresolved. The CDR3 has 13 amino acids. Trimming removed 6 bases from V and 3 bases from J, with 11 bases in between. Germline V gene lookup returns CDR1 WNHNN and CDR2 SYGVQD (reference sequence). CDR3 region: CASSANMDTEAFF. CDR3 nucleotide sequence: TGCGCCAGCAGCGCCAATATGGACACTGAAGCTTTCTTT.

The genes are TRBV19 and TRBJ1-2, with unresolved D. The CDR3 spans 18 residues. The germline V gene encodes CDR1 LNHDA and CDR2 SQIVND (reference sequence). Trimming pared 1 base from V and 3 bases from J, leaving 21 bases between. DNA of the CDR3: TGTGCCAGTAGTATAGGGATCGGACGTTTGACGTCTTACTATGGCTACACCTTC. Amino acids: CASSIGIGRLTSYYGYTF.

This sequence joins TRBV7-9 and TRBJ1-2, with 8 bases that match TRBD1. There are 13 residues in the CDR3. Losses at the gene ends were 7 bases for V and 6 bases for J; bases not matched to a gene: 7. Germline V gene data show CDR1 as SEHNR and CDR2 as FQNEAQ (reference sequence). The CDR3, as DNA: TGTGCCAGCAACCTCCTGACAGGGGATGGCTACACCTTC. This sequence encodes CASNLLTGDGYTF.

The V call is TRBV7-2, the J call TRBJ2-5; 12 nucleotides match TRBD2. V lost 5 bases to trimming and J lost 5 bases; unmatched junction nucleotides: 9. Germline V gene lookup returns CDR1 SGHTA and CDR2 FQGNSA. This CDR3 comprises 16 residues. CDR3 amino acids: CASSTGTSGWGETQYF. CDR3 sequence (DNA): TGTGCCAGCAGCACTGGGACTAGCGGGTGGGGGGAGACCCAGTACTTC.

This chain's CDR3 is CASSLSPQVGQGAFEVTYEQYF. The CDR3, as DNA: TGCGCCAGCAGCTTGTCCCCTCAGGTGGGTCAGGGGGCGTTTGAGGTGACCTACGAGCAGTACTTC. V and J are TRBV5-1 and TRBJ2-7; TRBD1 matches at 8 bases. There are 22 residues in the CDR3. V lost 1 base to trimming and J lost 2 bases; unmatched junction nucleotides: 26. Germline CDR1 reads SGHRS; CDR2 reads YFSETQ.

The V gene is TRBV7-6, the J gene TRBJ2-1, with D perhaps TRBD2 (6 bases). Germline lookup yields CDR1 SGHVS and CDR2 FNYEAQ. Trimming stripped 5 bases from V and 10 bases from J, with 24 bases between. This CDR3 has 16 amino acids. In nucleotides, the CDR3 is TGTGCCAGCAGCCCAGGCTCGCGGGACCTTCTGGGGGAGCAGTTCTTC. Translated, it gives CASSPGSRDLLGEQFF.

This clone was seen only a few times. The rearrangement links TRBV19 to TRBJ1-5; 8 bases are a match to TRBD1. V lost 5 bases, J lost 0 bases, and 6 bases stayed unmatched. The CDR3 is made up of 16 amino acids. Germline CDR1 is LNHDA and CDR2 is SQIVND (reference sequence). The CDR3 sequence: CASSVTGANSNQPQHF. In nucleotides, the CDR3 is TGTGCCAGTAGTGTGACAGGGGCGAATAGCAATCAGCCCCAGCATTTT.

The chain carries TRBV6-5 and TRBJ1-2; 7 bases agree with TRBD1. The germline V gene encodes CDR1 MNHEY and CDR2 SVGAGI. Unmatched junction bases numbered 7, after V lost 10 bases and J lost 8 bases. The CDR3 runs to 11 residues. This CDR3 is CATAQGGGYTF. The CDR3 nucleotides are TGTGCCACCGCCCAGGGGGGAGGCTACACCTTC.

The rearrangement links TRBV27 to TRBJ2-7, with D unclear. Trimming shortened V by 1 base and J by 6 bases, and 10 bases separated the two germline ends. This CDR3 is 13 amino acids long. Germline CDR1 is MNHEY and CDR2 is SMNVEV (reference sequence). For the CDR3, the DNA is TGTGCCAGCAGTTTATTCGGAAGGCCCGAGCAGTACTTC. Translated, it gives CASSLFGRPEQYF.

The chain joins TRBV30 to TRBJ1-2; a possible D gene is TRBD1 (5 bases). This CDR3 is built from 12 residues. V was clipped by 1 base and J by 8 bases, with 11 bases between them. Germline V gene lookup returns CDR1 GTSNPN and CDR2 SVGIG (reference sequence). The CDR3 here is CAWSARDAGYTF. For the CDR3, the DNA is TGTGCCTGGAGTGCCCGGGACGCCGGCTACACCTTC. Based on the CDR3 plus reference TRBV30 and TRBJ1-2, the full variable domain is SQTIHQWPATLVQPVGSPLSLECTVEGTSNPNLYWYRQAAGRGLQLLFYSVGIGQISSEVPQNLSASRPQDRQFILSSKKLLLSDSGFYLCAWSARDAGYTFGSGTRLTVV.

This sequence joins TRBV14 and TRBJ2-1, with 13 bases lining up with TRBD2. The junction had 7 bases not matched to a gene; V was cut back by 4 bases and J by 7 bases. CDR1 and CDR2 from the germline V gene are SGHDN and FVKESK. This CDR3 contains 16 residues. DNA of the CDR3: TGTGCCAGCAGCCCAGCACTAGCGGGAGGGGGGAATGAGCAGTTCTTC. As protein: CASSPALAGGGNEQFF.

The V and J genes are TRBV11-3 and TRBJ2-1; D is possibly TRBD2 (5 bases). The length of the CDR3 is 17 residues. The germline gives CDR1 SGHNT, CDR2 YENEEA. The V end lost 1 base, the J end lost 1 base, and 14 bases lay between the germline ends. The CDR3 sequence is CASSLVASRYSYNEQFF. CDR3 coding DNA: TGTGCCAGCAGCTTAGTGGCTAGCCGTTATTCCTACAATGAGCAGTTCTTC.

The genes are TRBV9 and TRBJ2-1; D remains ambiguous. CDR1 is SGDLS and CDR2 is YYNGEE in the germline V gene. V gave up 0 bases and J gave up 10 bases, with 11 bases separating them. CDR3 length equals 13 residues. CDR3 nucleotides: TGTGCCAGCAGCGTAGTTTCCAGCCGCGAGCAGTTCTTC. Its protein product is CASSVVSSREQFF.

This clone turned up a few times. The J gene is TRBJ2-7, the V gene TRBV4-2; D is possibly TRBD1 (5 bases). The CDR3 is 15 residues long. In germline, CDR1 is LGHNA, CDR2 YNFKEQ. Between the trimmed V and J ends, which lost 1 base and 0 bases, there was a span of 10 bases. The CDR3 DNA is TGTGCCAGCAGCCAAGTGGTAGGGGTCTCCTACGAGCAGTACTTC. It is translated as CASSQVVGVSYEQYF.

This chain connects TRBV13 to TRBJ2-7; unclear D gene. This CDR3 is built from 13 residues. Germline V CDR1 and CDR2: PRHDT, FYEKMQ (reference sequence). Trimming took off 5 bases at V and 4 bases at J, with 12 bases between the two ends. CDR3 sequence: CASSLNSIYEQYF. CDR3 coding DNA: TGTGCCAGCAGCCTGAATTCCATATACGAGCAGTACTTC.

The rearrangement joins TRBV30 to TRBJ2-1; 14 bases are a match to TRBD2. Looked up from germline, CDR1 is GTSNPN and CDR2 is SVGIG (reference sequence). This CDR3 comprises 16 residues. V trimming: 0 bases; J trimming: 9 bases; junction bases outside the gene matches: 7. CDR3 loop: CAWSVIGTSGSSEQFF. In nucleotides, the CDR3 is TGTGCCTGGAGTGTAATAGGGACTAGCGGGAGCTCTGAGCAGTTCTTC.

The chain has TRBV5-4 and TRBJ2-5, with D perhaps matching TRBD1 (6 bases). The DNA end is more similar to TRBJ2-7, so the J call may be wrong. CDR1 and CDR2 from the germline V gene are SGHNT and YYREEE (reference sequence). This CDR3 is 13 amino acids long. CDR3 nucleotides: TGTGCCAGCAGCTTTCCGGGACACCCCGAGCAGTACTTC. This codes for CASSFPGHPEQYF.

The rearrangement joins TRBV10-3 to TRBJ2-5; D is perhaps TRBD2 (6 bases). The CDR3 runs to 14 residues. Germline CDR1 ENHRY, CDR2 SYGVKD. V lost 3 bases and J 2 bases, leaving 10 bases between the germline ends. CDR3 sequence (DNA): TGTGCCATCAGTGATTCTCGGGGGCAAGAGACCCAGTACTTC. It encodes CAISDSRGQETQYF.

There are a few counts of this clone. This rearrangement joins TRBV19 to TRBJ2-7, with 7 bases lining up with TRBD1. The CDR3 is 16 amino acids. Germline V gives CDR1 LNHDA, CDR2 SQIVND (reference sequence). V lost 4 bases and J lost 6; bases outside the gene matches: 15. The CDR3 sequence: CASSTLQGSVGPEQYF. The CDR3 bases are TGTGCCAGTAGTACGTTACAGGGGTCCGTTGGTCCCGAGCAGTACTTC.

The gene calls are TRBV7-9 and TRBJ1-4; tentatively, D is TRBD1 (5 bases). Germline CDR1 is SEHNR and CDR2 is FQNEAQ (reference sequence). The CDR3 sequence is 14 residues long. V was trimmed by 1 base and J by 8 bases, leaving 11 bases between them. Written as DNA, the CDR3 is TGTGCCAGCAGCTTAGGGGAGGGGATGGAAAAACTGTTTTTT. Encoded protein: CASSLGEGMEKLFF.